This T cell receptor (beta chain) was captured by sequencing in a study of read filtering for tumor transcriptome and immune sequencing. On the study more broadly: The cohort had more than 16 men and about 15 women aged roughly 45 to 90, mean about 66 years. After DNase treatment, RNA was made into whole-transcriptome libraries.

Findings of the study overall: Correlation between methods rose after single-read clonotypes were removed.

As for this clonotype: The antigen is undetermined. One end of the junction does not line up with germline, which may come from a read error.

Bone marrow was sampled from every patient at the time of active disease. From about 400 ng of RNA, a library with molecular barcoded alpha/delta and beta/gamma adaptors was made. TCRdb ran MiXCR on the reads and lists one entry per CDR3 protein. The sample lists about 130,000 distinct CDR3 sequences, 13% occurring once. Germline assignment: CDR1 SGDLS and CDR2 YYNGEE. The CDR3 spans 14 residues. The rearrangement links TRBV9 to TRBJ2-1; no firm D call. The sequenced sample consisted of a population of CD138-negative cells sorted from bone marrow. The receptor was isolated from a donor at least 40 years old with multiple myeloma. This CDR3 reads CASRSLSYYKEQFF. The CDR3 DNA sequence: TGTGCCAGCCGATCTTTGAGCTACTACAAGGAGCAGTTCTTC.